This TCR beta chain was retrieved from a study of human T cells and chemical hapten exposure (dated by TCRdb to the early 2020s). Broadly, across the study: Libraries were combined into a pool for sequencing, and differences in TCR yield between samples came mainly from small differences in library volumes within the pool. This study followed changes in the peripheral blood TCR repertoire in vivo during primary and secondary sensitization of alopecia patients to the hapten diphenylcyclopropenone (DPC). Each blood RNA sample was used to sequence both TCR alpha and TCR beta chains.

This clonotype has only one observation. No cognate antigen has been identified for it. The sample holds no much larger clone one base away, and base qualities are not on file. The germline ends are 19 bases apart after V is trimmed by 5 bases and J by 9 bases. Taken from cysteine to phenylalanine, the CDR3 has 14 residues. Only the CDR3 region is kept as DNA, spanning 42 bases read in frame from base 1. CDR1 and CDR2, looked up from the germline V gene, are SGHAT and FQNNGV. The library was built by means of 5' RACE. These reads were obtained on an Illumina MiSeq. During library preparation, unique molecular identifiers were attached to individual cDNA molecules so that TCRs could be counted in a quantitative, reproducible way. Per the source publication's procedure: Samples had a median of about 90,000 TCRs, with a range from about 23,224 to 750,000. V, J and CDR3 annotation of the TCR reads was carried out using the Decombinator software suite. To make PS versus PT1 abundance plots, every sample was subsampled to the same number of TCRs (28,000). TCRs were defined as expanded if absent before sensitization and observed at least eight times at the 2-week time point. Clones were called with MiXCR by TCRdb after fastp trimmed the public reads at Q25, and only in-frame beta chains were retained. CDR3 protein duplicates are merged, each entry listing the most common genes and DNA. The authors' filters were not applied to this entry. Here the sample has over 95,000 distinct CDR3 sequences; roughly 19% occur a single time. 2.5% to 3.5% of the sample comes from the top ten.

Total RNA was extracted from unfractionated whole blood that had been collected in Tempus Blood RNA tubes. As TCR sequencing controls, five or six healthy volunteers were used, with blood taken at day 0, 2 weeks and 6 weeks. Overall results and qualifications from the work: Repeated subsampling changed both the strength of the expansion versus patch-test correlation and the threshold at which the correlation became significant. DPC sensitization did not change the number of TCRs with a frequency above 1 in 1000, and there was no evidence of changes in global repertoire structure.

The receptor was derived from a human donor in good health. The chain employs TRBV11-2 and TRBJ1-1; TRBD1 is perhaps the D gene, given 5 matching bases. The base sequence is TGTGCCAGCAGCCGGGACGGACTCACCCCGAAAGCTTTCTTT. It encodes CASSRDGLTPKAFF.